The clone carrying this TCR beta chain was observed once. The antigen is undetermined. The sample originates from a study of T cell responses to AZD1222 COVID-19 vaccine. Data came from immunoSEQ multiplex PCR; TCRdb stores just in-frame clones and leaves some out. This table has about 130,000 clones, roughly 88% appearing once. V trimming: 3 bases; J trimming: 16 bases; junction bases outside the gene matches: 5. The CDR3 totals 12 residues. Germline loops: CDR1 SGHAT, CDR2 FQNNGV. Study-wide results and limits: Spike-specific TCR breadth and depth were elevated following two AZD1222 doses. The study identified only six AZD1222 recipients as seropositive at baseline.

The sequences come from peripheral blood, collected on day 0 of AZD1222 vaccination. This rearrangement joins TRBV11-2 to TRBJ2-1, with 11 bases fitting TRBD2. The receptor's source is an adult in good health. The CDR3 nucleotides are TGTGCCAGCAGCTTCGCTAGCGGGGGGTATTTCTTC. Translation gives CASSFASGGYFF.